Below, one T cell receptor (beta chain) is given with its context. This specimen comes from a study of T cell responses to AZD1222 COVID-19 vaccine. Clones were read by immunoSEQ multiplex PCR, and TCRdb kept only the in-frame ones, dropping some. This sample has approximately 70,000 clones; roughly 88% occur once, and the top ten carry 9% to 10%. Germline V gene data show CDR1 as SGHTS and CDR2 as YDEGEE. The CDR3 length is 11 residues. V dropped 0 bases and J dropped 7 bases, with 2 bases sitting between them. The sample here was peripheral blood, taken 28 days after the second dose of the MenACWY control vaccine. The sequence derives from an adult who received the MenACWY meningococcal vaccine as a control. The J gene is TRBJ1-5, the V gene TRBV5-8; no reliable D call. Here the CDR3 DNA reads TGTGCCAGCAGCTTGGAACAGCCCCAGCATTTT. Amino acids: CASSLEQPQHF.